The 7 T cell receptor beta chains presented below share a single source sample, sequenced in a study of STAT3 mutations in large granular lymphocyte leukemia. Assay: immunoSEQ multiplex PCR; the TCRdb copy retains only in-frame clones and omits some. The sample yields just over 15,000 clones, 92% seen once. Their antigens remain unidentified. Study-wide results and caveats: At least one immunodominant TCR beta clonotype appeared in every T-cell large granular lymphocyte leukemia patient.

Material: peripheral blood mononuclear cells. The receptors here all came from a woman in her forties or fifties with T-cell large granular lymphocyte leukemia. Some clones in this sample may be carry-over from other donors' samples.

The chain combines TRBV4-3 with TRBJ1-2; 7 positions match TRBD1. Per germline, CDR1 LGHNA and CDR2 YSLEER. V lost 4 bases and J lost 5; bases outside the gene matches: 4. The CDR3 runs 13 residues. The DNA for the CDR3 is TGCGCCAGCAGCCCCGCGACAGGGTATGGCTACACCTTC. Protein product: CASSPATGYGYTF.

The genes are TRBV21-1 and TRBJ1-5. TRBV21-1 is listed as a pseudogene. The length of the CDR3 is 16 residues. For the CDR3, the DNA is TGTGCCAGCAGCAAAAAAGACCCGGGAGACAATCAGCCCCAGCATTTT. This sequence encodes CASSKKDPGDNQPQHF.

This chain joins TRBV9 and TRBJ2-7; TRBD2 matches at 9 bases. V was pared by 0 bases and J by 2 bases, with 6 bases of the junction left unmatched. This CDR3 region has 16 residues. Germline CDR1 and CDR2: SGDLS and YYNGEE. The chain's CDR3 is CASSVEGASGTYEQYF. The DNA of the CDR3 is TGTGCCAGCAGCGTAGAAGGCGCTAGCGGGACCTACGAGCAGTACTTC.

The CDR3 sequence: CASSPQTSGRAHEQYF. CDR3 in DNA: TGTGCCAGCAGCCCACAAACTAGCGGGAGGGCCCACGAGCAGTACTTC. The chain links TRBV5-4 to TRBJ2-7; 13 bases align to TRBD2. Germline loops: CDR1 SGHNT, CDR2 YYREEE (reference sequence). The CDR3 sequence is 16 residues long. V lost 4 bases to trimming and J lost 5 bases; unmatched junction nucleotides: 9.

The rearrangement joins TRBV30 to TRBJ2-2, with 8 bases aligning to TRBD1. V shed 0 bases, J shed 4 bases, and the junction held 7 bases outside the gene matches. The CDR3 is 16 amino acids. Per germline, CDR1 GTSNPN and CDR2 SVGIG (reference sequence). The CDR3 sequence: CAWSVRTGRLTGELFF. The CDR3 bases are TGTGCCTGGAGTGTACGGACAGGGCGTCTCACCGGGGAGCTGTTTTTT.

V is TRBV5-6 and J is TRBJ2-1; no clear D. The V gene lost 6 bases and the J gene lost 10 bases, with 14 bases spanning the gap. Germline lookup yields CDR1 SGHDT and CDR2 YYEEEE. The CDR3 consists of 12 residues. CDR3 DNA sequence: TGTGCCAGCAACACCTCCCCCGGGGAGCAGTTCTTC. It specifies CASNTSPGEQFF.

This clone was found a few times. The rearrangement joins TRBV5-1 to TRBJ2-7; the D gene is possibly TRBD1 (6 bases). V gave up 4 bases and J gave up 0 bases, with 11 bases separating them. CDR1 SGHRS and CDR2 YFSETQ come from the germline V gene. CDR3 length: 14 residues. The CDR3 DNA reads TGCGCCAGCAGCGAACTAGGGGGCTCCTACGAGCAGTACTTC. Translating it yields CASSELGGSYEQYF.